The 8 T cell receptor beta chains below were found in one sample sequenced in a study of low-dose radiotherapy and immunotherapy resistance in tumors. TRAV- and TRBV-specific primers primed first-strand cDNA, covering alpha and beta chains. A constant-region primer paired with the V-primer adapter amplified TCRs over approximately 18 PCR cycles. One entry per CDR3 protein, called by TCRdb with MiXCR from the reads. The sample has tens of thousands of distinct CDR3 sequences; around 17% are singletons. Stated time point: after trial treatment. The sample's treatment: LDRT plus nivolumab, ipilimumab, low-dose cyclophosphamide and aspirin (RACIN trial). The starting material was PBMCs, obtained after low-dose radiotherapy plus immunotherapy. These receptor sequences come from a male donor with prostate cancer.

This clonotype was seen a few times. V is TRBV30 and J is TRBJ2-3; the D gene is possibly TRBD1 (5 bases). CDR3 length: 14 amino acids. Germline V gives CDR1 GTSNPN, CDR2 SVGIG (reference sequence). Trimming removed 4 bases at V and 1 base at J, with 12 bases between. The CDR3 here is CAWTGPKGTDTQYF. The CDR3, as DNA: TGTGCCTGGACAGGGCCGAAAGGCACAGATACGCAGTATTTT.

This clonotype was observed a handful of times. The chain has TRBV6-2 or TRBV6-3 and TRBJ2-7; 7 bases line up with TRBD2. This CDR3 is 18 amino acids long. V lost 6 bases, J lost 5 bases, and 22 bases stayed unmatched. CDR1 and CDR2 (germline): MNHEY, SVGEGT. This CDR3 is CASSRLGFPGTGRDEQYF. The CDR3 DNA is TGTGCCAGCAGCCGACTCGGATTTCCCGGGACGGGGAGGGACGAGCAGTACTTC.

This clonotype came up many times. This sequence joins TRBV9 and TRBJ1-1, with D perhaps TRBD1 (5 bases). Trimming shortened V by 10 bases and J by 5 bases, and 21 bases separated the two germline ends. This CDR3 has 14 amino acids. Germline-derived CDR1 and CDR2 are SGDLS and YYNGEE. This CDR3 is CAPPRGPVRTEAFF. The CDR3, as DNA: TGTGCCCCCCCAAGGGGCCCGGTTAGGACTGAAGCTTTCTTT.

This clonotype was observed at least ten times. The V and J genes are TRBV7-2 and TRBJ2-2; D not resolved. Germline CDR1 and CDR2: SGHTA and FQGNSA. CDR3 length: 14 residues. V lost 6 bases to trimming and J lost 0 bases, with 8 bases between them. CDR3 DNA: TGTGCCAGCAGGCCCCTACCGAACACCGGGGAGCTGTTTTTT. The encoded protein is CASRPLPNTGELFF.

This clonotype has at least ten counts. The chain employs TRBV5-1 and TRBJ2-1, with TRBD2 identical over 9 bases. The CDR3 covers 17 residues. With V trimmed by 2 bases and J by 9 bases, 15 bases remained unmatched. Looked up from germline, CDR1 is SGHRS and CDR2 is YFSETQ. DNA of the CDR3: TGCGCCAGCAGCTTAGATTTCTCTAGCGGGAATCTGGGTGAGCAGTTCTTC. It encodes CASSLDFSSGNLGEQFF.

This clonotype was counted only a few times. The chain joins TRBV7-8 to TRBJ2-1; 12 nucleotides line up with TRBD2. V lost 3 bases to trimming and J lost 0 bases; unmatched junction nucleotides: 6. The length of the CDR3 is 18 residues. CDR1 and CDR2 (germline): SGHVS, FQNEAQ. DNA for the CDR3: TGTGCCAGCAGCTTCGGACTAGCGGGACCCGGCTCCTACAATGAGCAGTTCTTC. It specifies CASSFGLAGPGSYNEQFF.

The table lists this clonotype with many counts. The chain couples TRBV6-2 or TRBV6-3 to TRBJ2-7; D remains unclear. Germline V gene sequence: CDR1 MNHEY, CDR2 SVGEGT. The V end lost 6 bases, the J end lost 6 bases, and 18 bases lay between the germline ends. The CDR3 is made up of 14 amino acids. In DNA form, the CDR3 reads TGTGCCAGCAGGCTTAATGGAGTTTCCATCGAGCAGTACTTC. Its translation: CASRLNGVSIEQYF.

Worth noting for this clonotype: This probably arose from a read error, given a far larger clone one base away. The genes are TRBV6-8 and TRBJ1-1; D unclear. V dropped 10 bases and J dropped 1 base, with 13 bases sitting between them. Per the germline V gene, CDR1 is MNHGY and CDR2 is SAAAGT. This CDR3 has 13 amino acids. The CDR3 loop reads CAISPRQNTEAFF. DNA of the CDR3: TGTGCCATCAGCCCACGTCAGAACACTGAAGCTTTCTTT.